This T cell receptor beta chain appears in the sequencing data of a study of shared clonotypes between healthy human individuals (dated by TCRdb to the early 2020s). Some background on the complete study: Three men and a couple of women, aged 18 to 49 years, made up the cohort. Blood TCR repertoires of about 5 healthy adults were deeply sequenced to estimate repertoire size and the extent of clonotype sharing between individuals. Libraries were prepared and TCR repertoires were sequenced by different laboratories using diverse techniques, in order to increase sequencing depth and limit assay-specific biases. Between about 0.85 and 8.9 billion PBMCs per donor were obtained by leukapheresis.

V loses 6 bases, J loses 14 bases, and the germline ends lie 14 bases apart. The CDR3 spans 12 residues, from the cysteine through the phenylalanine. The kept DNA is CDR3 alone, 36 bases in frame from the first base. Using the deep immunoSEQ assay, multiplex PCR amplified TCR CDR3 regions from genomic DNA. For each cell subset, the extracted genomic DNA was distributed evenly across all wells of several immunoSEQ 96-well plates, and each plate served as one replicate. For unsorted PBMC, each replicate PCR was loaded with approximately 300 ng genomic DNA, equivalent to tens of thousands of T cell genomes. Unsorted PBMC genomic DNA was sequenced across ten immunoSEQ deep assay plates. Purified libraries were quantified with a Qubit 3.0 fluorometer, sized on a Bioanalyzer 2100, and re-quantified with the KAPA Library Quantification kit. Every immunoSEQ 96-well plate was sequenced on a dedicated single-read 150-cycle Illumina NextSeq 550 flow cell. The authors' pipeline ran thus. Because the immunoSEQ output included only junctional sequences and no quality scores, the filtering could not be the same as the filtering used for full-length reads. Sequences were annotated with PyIR, a Python wrapper for IgBLAST v1.9, using IMGT germline references to assign V/J genes and CDR3. Reads were removed for weak V/J assignments (E-value above 1e-6), missing CDR3, stop codons, out-of-frame junctions, or ambiguous translated residues. A V3J clonotype was defined by an identical inferred V gene, J gene, and CDR3 amino acid sequence. The percentage overlap between two repertoires was calculated by dividing the number of shared unique clonotypes by the size of the smaller repertoire. Three approaches were used to assess repertoire richness: RTK rarefaction, the Chao1 estimator, and Recon v2.1 estimates of unobserved clonotypes. TCRdb stores this immuneACCESS table with in-frame sequences only. Part of the clones is absent; in the studies checked, under half of the shortfall reflects unresolved V genes, and no reason is known for the rest. V and J calls and clone size are given by that table; D and trimming were obtained from the DNA. Recorded for this sample are about 530,000 clones; about 79% of them occurred a single time. The ten most abundant clones make up about an eighth of the sample.

General conclusions and limits of the study: Pairwise subsampling indicated that sequencing depth was expected to affect the degree of clonotype sharing among donors. Sampling was limited to blood, and TCR repertoires in tissue likely differ from TCR repertoires in blood. The genetic and exposure-history diversity represented was limited by the small number of donors.

Donors were healthy HIV-negative adults with no recently reported acute infections or vaccinations. Every donor was a Caucasian adult residing in Nashville, Tennessee, USA. For unsorted samples, some 90 million PBMCs were counted and genomic DNA was extracted with the QIAamp DNA Blood Mini kit. Blood was obtained by leukapheresis, after which PBMCs were separated by Ficoll-Histopaque density gradient centrifugation and cryopreserved in liquid nitrogen vapor phase. This clone was detected a few times. It lacks a known antigen. There are no base qualities to consult, and no much larger clone falls within one base.

The sequence links TRBV23-1 to TRBJ1-6; tentative D gene TRBD1, with 5 bases matching. TRBV23-1 is labeled an ORF, and its function is uncertain. Sequencing was carried out using PBMCs. This sequence was found in a woman aged 40 to 49 in good health. Some clones in this sample may be carry-over from other donors' samples. CDR3 sequence: CASSRGLLSLHF. The DNA sequence is given as TGCGCCAGCAGCCGGGGCCTCCTCTCCCTCCACTTT.